This T cell receptor beta chain was found in a study of cytomegalovirus exposure and HLA in healthy donors. The study, taken as a whole, reports: Per published accounts, TCR beta sequences correctly predicted the HLA-A and HLA-B alleles of most subjects. Cytomegalovirus status, reportedly, was diagnosed with high specificity and sensitivity by the classifier. Three chains tied to CMV proved CMV antigen-specific in vitro.

With regard to this clone: Antigen unknown.

The primer mix had 60 Vbeta and 13 Jbeta primers. Generated by immunoSEQ multiplex PCR, the TCRdb table keeps only in-frame clones and is missing some. The sample has around 130,000 clones, over 60% seen once. The TCR originated in a man in his forties in good health and CMV-seronegative. The sample was PBMCs.

The CDR3 coding sequence is TGTGCCAGCAGCTTATTACAGGGGAGCACCGGGGAGCTGTTTTTT. The encoded protein is CASSLLQGSTGELFF. This chain connects TRBV7-7 to TRBJ2-2, with 7 bases fitting TRBD1. From germline, CDR1 is SSHAT and CDR2 FNYEAQ (reference sequence). This CDR3 spans 15 amino acids. V shed 2 bases, J shed 4 bases, and the junction held 4 bases outside the gene matches.